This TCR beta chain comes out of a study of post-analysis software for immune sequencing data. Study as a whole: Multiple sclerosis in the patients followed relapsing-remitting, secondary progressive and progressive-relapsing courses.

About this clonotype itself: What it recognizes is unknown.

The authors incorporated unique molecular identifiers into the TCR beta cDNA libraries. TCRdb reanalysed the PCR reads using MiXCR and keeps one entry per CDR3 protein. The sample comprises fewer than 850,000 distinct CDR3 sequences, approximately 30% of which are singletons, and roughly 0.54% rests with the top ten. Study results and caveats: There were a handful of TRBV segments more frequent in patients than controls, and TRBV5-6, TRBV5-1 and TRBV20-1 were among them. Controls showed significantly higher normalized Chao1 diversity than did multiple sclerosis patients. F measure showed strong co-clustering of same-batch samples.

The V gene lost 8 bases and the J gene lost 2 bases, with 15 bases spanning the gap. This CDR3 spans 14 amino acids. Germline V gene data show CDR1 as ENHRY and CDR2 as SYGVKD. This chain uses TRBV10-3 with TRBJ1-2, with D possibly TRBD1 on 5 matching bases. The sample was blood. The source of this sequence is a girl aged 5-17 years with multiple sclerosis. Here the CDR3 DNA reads TGTGCCATCCTCGGGGGGGAAACCAACTATGGCTACACCTTC. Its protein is CAILGGETNYGYTF.